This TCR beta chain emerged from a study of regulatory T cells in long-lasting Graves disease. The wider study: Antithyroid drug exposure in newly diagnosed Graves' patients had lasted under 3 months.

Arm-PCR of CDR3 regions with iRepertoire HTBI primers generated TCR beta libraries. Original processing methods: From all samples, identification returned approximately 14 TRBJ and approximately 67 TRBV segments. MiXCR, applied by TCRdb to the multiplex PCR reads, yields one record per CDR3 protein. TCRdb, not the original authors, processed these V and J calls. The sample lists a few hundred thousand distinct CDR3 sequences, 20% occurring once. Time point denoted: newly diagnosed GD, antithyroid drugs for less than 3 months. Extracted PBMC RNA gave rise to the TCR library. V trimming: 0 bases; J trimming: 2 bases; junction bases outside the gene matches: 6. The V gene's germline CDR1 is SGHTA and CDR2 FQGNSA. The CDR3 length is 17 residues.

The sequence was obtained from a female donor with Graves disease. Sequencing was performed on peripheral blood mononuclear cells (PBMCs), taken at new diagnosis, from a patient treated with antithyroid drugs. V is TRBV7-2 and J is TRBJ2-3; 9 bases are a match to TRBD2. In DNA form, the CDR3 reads TGTGCCAGCAGCTTAGCCCAGCGGGGGGCCGACACAGATACGCAGTATTTT. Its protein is CASSLAQRGADTDTQYF.